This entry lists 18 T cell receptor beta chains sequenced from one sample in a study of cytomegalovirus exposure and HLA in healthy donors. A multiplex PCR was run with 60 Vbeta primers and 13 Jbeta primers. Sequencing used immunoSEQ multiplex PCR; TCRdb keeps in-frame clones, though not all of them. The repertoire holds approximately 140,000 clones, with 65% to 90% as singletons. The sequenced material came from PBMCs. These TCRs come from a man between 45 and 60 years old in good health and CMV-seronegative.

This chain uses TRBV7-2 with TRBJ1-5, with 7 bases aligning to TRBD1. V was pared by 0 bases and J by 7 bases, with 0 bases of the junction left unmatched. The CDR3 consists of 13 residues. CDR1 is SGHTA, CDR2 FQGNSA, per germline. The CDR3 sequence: CASSLAGGQPQHF. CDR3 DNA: TGTGCCAGCAGCTTAGCAGGGGGCCAGCCCCAGCATTTT.

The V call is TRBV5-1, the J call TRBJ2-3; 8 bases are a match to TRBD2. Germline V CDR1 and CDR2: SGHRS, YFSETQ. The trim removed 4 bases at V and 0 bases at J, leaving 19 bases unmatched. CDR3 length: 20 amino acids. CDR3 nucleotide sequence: TGCGCCAGCAGCCCCCGGGGTAGCGGGGACCTATTTCCTAGCACAGATACGCAGTATTTT. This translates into CASSPRGSGDLFPSTDTQYF.

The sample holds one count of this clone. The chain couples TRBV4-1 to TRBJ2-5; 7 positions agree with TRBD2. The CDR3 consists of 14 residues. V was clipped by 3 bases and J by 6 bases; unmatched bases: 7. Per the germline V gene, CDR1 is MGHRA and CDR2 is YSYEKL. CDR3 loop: CASSQSGGVKTQYF. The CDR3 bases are TGCGCCAGCAGCCAGTCGGGGGGTGTGAAGACCCAGTACTTC.

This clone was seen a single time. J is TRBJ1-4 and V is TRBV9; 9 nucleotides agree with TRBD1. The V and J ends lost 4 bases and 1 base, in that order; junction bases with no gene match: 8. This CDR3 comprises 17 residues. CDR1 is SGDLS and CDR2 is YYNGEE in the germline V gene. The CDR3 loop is CASSTGQGLRTNEKLFF. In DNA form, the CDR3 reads TGTGCCAGCAGCACAGGACAGGGGCTACGAACTAATGAAAAACTGTTTTTT.

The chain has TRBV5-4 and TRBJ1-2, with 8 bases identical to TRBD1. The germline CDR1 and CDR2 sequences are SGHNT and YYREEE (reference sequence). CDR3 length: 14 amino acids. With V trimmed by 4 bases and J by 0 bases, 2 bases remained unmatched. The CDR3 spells CASSPGQANYGYTF. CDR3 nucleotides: TGTGCCAGCAGCCCGGGACAGGCTAACTATGGCTACACCTTC.

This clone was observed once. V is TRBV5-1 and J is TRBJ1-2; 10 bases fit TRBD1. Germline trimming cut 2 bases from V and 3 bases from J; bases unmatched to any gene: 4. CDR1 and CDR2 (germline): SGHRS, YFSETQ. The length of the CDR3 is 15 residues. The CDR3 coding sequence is TGCGCCAGCAGCTTAAGACAGGGGGCTTACTATGGCTACACCTTC. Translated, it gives CASSLRQGAYYGYTF.

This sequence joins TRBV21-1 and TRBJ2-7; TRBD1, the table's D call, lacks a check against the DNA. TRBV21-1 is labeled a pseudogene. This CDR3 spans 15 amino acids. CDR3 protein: CASGSDRGRRYEQYF. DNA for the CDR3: TGTGCCAGCGGCAGCGACAGGGGGCGCCGCTACGAGCAGTACTTC.

The CDR3 DNA sequence: TGTGCCACCAGCAGAGAGCGGGGACAGGGCTACGAGCAGTACTTC. It is translated as CATSRERGQGYEQYF. This chain joins TRBV15 and TRBJ2-7; 9 bases are a match to TRBD1. The CDR3 is 15 amino acids. Germline V CDR1 and CDR2: LNHNV, YYDKDF (reference sequence). V gave up 0 bases and J gave up 3 bases; unmatched junction bases: 3.

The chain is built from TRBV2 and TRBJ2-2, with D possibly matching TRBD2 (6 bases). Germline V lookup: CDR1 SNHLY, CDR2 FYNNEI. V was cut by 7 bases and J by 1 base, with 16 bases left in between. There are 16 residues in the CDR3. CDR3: CASTSTEGLNTGELFF. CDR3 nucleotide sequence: TGTGCCAGCACCTCTACGGAGGGGCTGAACACCGGGGAGCTGTTTTTT.

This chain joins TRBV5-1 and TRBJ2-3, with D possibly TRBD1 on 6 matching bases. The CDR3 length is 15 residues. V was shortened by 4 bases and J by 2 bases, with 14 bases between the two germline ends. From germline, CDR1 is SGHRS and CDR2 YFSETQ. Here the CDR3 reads CASSLNQGPTDTQYF. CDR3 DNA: TGCGCCAGCAGCCTCAATCAGGGGCCCACAGATACGCAGTATTTT.

The CDR3 nucleotides read TGTGCCAGCAGCTGGGCAATCGACAGGGGGCATCAGCCCCAGCATTTT. This codes for CASSWAIDRGHQPQHF. The chain recombines TRBV7-2 with TRBJ1-5; TRBD1 aligns across 10 bases. V trimming: 4 bases; J trimming: 5 bases; junction bases outside the gene matches: 8. The germline CDR1 and CDR2 sequences are SGHTA and FQGNSA. The CDR3 consists of 16 residues.

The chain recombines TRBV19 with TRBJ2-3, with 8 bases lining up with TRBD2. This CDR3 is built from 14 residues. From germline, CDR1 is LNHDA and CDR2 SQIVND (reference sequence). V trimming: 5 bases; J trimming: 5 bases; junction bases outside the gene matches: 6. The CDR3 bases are TGTGCCAGTAGTTGGAGCGGGGGTGGAGATACGCAGTATTTT. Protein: CASSWSGGGDTQYF. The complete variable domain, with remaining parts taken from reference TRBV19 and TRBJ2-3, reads DGGITQSPKYLFRKEGQNVTLSCEQNLNHDAMYWYRQDPGQGLRLIYYSQIVNDFQKGDIAEGYSVSREKKESFPLTVTSAQKNPTAFYLCASSWSGGGDTQYFGPGTRLTVL.

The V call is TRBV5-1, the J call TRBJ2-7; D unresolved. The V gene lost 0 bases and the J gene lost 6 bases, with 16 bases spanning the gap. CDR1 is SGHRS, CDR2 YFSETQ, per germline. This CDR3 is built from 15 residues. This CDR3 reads CASSLGYSEVSEQYF. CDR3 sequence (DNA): TGCGCCAGCAGCTTGGGGTACTCAGAGGTTAGCGAGCAGTACTTC.

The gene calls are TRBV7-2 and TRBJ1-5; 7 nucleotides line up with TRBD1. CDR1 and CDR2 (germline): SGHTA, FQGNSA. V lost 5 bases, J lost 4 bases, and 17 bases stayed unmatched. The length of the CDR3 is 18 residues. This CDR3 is CASSLPGDRSEGNQPQHF. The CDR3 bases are TGTGCCAGCAGCCTCCCCGGGGACAGATCTGAAGGGAATCAGCCCCAGCATTTT.

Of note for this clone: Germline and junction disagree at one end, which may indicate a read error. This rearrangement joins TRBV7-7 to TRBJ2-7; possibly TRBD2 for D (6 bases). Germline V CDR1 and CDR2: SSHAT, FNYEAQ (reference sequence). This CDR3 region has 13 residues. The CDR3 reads CASSGGVGEKQYF. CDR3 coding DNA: TGTGCTAGCAGCGGAGGGGTCGGGGAAAAGCAGTACTTC. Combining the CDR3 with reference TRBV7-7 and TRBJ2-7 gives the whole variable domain GAGVSQSPRYKVTKRGQDVTLRCDPISSHATLYWYQQALGQGPEFLTYFNYEAQPDKSGLPSDRFSAERPEGSISTLTIQRTEQRDSAMYRCASSGGVGEKQYFGPGTRLTVT.

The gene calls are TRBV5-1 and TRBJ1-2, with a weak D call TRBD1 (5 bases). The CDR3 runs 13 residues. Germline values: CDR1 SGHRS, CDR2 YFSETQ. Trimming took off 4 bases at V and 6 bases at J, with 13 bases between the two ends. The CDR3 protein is CASSPGNGNGYTF. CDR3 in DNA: TGCGCCAGCAGCCCAGGGAATGGAAATGGCTACACCTTC.

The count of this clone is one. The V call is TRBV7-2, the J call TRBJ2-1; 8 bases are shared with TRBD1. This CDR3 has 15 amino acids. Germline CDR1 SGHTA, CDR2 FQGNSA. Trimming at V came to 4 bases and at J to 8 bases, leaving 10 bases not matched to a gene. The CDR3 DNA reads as TGTGCCAGCAGCTCCCGACAGGGGAAGGCGGATGAGCAGTTCTTC. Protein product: CASSSRQGKADEQFF.

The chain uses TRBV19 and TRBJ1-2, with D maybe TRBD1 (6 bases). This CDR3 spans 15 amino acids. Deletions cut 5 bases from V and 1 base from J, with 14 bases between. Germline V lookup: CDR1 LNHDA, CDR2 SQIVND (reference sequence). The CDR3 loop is CASSRRTEGNYGYTF. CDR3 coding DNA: TGTGCCAGTAGTCGTAGGACAGAAGGTAACTATGGCTACACCTTC.